These 18 T cell receptor beta chains originate from one sample sequenced in a study of resident and recirculating memory T cells in vitiligo. Profiled with immunoSEQ multiplex PCR; TCRdb holds only in-frame clones, not every one. This sample has 70,000 to 85,000 clones, with roughly 90% found just once. Sequencing was done on a sample of blood. All receptors derive from a male donor with vitiligo.

The chain carries TRBV19 and TRBJ1-1, with D possibly being TRBD1 (5 bases). Germline V lookup: CDR1 LNHDA, CDR2 SQIVND (reference sequence). With 3 bases removed from V and 5 bases from J, the gap between germline ends came to 13 bases. The CDR3 is 14 residues long. CDR3 bases: TGTGCCAGTAGTATCTTCGGGGGTCGGACTGAAGCTTTCTTT. Its translation: CASSIFGGRTEAFF.

This chain connects TRBV9 to TRBJ1-1, with 10 positions matching TRBD1. Trimming removed 3 bases from V and 5 bases from J; junction bases left unmatched: 4. This CDR3 region has 14 residues. Germline CDR1 SGDLS, CDR2 YYNGEE. As DNA, the CDR3 is TGTGCCAGCAGCGGCGGGACAGGGGAAACTGAAGCTTTCTTT. Amino acids: CASSGGTGETEAFF.

DNA for the CDR3: TGTGCCAGTAGTATGAGGGGACACGCGGATAGCAATCAGCCCCAGCATTTT. Amino acids: CASSMRGHADSNQPQHF. This chain uses TRBV19 with TRBJ1-5; possibly TRBD1 for D (6 bases). The CDR3 runs 17 residues. The V gene lost 3 bases and the J gene lost 0 bases, with 15 bases spanning the gap. Germline V lookup: CDR1 LNHDA, CDR2 SQIVND (reference sequence).

This clone showed up just once. V usage is TRBV5-4 and J usage is TRBJ1-1, with D unclear. The CDR3 runs to 12 residues. With 2 bases removed from V and 3 bases from J, the gap between germline ends came to 5 bases. Germline V gene lookup returns CDR1 SGHNT and CDR2 YYREEE (reference sequence). Here the CDR3 DNA reads TGTGCCAGCAGCTTCGGAGACACTGAAGCTTTCTTT. Translating gives CASSFGDTEAFF.

This chain connects TRBV6-5 to TRBJ2-7; a possible D gene is TRBD1 (6 bases). This CDR3 region has 15 residues. Trimming removed 2 bases at V and 5 bases at J, with 16 bases between. Germline V CDR1 and CDR2: MNHEY, SVGAGI. The CDR3, as DNA: TGTGCCAGCAGTTACCAAGACAGGTCCCCCAACGAGCAGTACTTC. Its protein product is CASSYQDRSPNEQYF.

The rearrangement links TRBV2 to TRBJ1-6; 7 bases map to TRBD1. The CDR3 spans 13 residues. Germline lookup yields CDR1 SNHLY and CDR2 FYNNEI. Trimming cost V 8 bases and J 5 bases; bases outside gene matches: 3. The CDR3 bases are TGTGCCAGCTGTGGACAGGATAATTCACCCCTCCACTTT. Amino acids: CASCGQDNSPLHF.

J is TRBJ1-2 and V is TRBV5-5; TRBD1 is a possible D gene (5 bases). CDR1 and CDR2 (germline): SGHKS, YYEKEE (reference sequence). The CDR3 is 13 residues long. Trimming took off 3 bases at V and 3 bases at J, with 9 bases between the two ends. The CDR3 loop is CASSSQGYYGYTF. CDR3 nucleotide sequence: TGTGCCAGCAGCTCGCAGGGTTACTATGGCTACACCTTC.

The rearrangement joins TRBV11-3 to TRBJ1-1; 7 nucleotides line up with TRBD1. The CDR3 length is 13 residues. V was clipped by 1 base and J by 5 bases; unmatched bases: 1. Germline V lookup: CDR1 SGHNT, CDR2 YENEEA. The CDR3 protein is CASSLGQGTEAFF. The CDR3 DNA is TGTGCCAGCAGCTTAGGACAGGGTACTGAAGCTTTCTTT.

In this sample, this clone turned up once. V is TRBV5-4 and J is TRBJ2-1; TRBD1 agrees at 12 bases. This CDR3 contains 15 residues. The J segment lost 6 bases and the V segment lost 4 bases, leaving 5 bases of the junction unmatched. The germline V gene has CDR1 SGHNT and CDR2 YYREEE (reference sequence). The CDR3 DNA is TGTGCCAGCAGCGCCGGGACAGGGGGCCGCAATGAGCAGTTCTTC. This encodes CASSAGTGGRNEQFF.

The rearrangement joins TRBV7-2 to TRBJ2-7; 7 positions match TRBD1. CDR1 and CDR2 from the germline V gene are SGHTA and FQGNSA. J lost 4 bases, V lost 4 bases, and 10 bases had no gene match. The CDR3 runs to 15 residues. CDR3 coding DNA: TGTGCCAGCAGCTCCCGCCGGACAGGTGTTTACGAGCAGTACTTC. Translation: CASSSRRTGVYEQYF.

The chain joins TRBV6-4 to TRBJ2-1; 9 bases fit TRBD1. The trim removed 6 bases at V and 5 bases at J, leaving 8 bases unmatched. CDR1 MRHNA and CDR2 SNTAGT come from the germline V gene. This CDR3 spans 15 amino acids. Here the CDR3 reads CASRGLQGADNEQFF. In DNA, the CDR3 is TGTGCCAGCAGGGGTTTACAGGGGGCGGACAATGAGCAGTTCTTC.

This chain joins TRBV28 and TRBJ1-1; 9 nucleotides match TRBD1. Germline-derived CDR1 and CDR2 are MDHEN and SYDVKM. The CDR3 is made up of 17 amino acids. V shed 6 bases and J 4 bases; nucleotides not matched to a gene: 15. The CDR3 reads CASRSLPGTGSLTEAFF. In DNA, the CDR3 is TGTGCCAGCAGGTCCCTCCCCGGGACAGGGTCCCTCACTGAAGCTTTCTTT.

This rearrangement joins TRBV7-8 to TRBJ2-2, with 16 bases that match TRBD2. Looked up from germline, CDR1 is SGHVS and CDR2 is FQNEAQ. The CDR3 is 21 residues long. The trim removed 2 bases at V and 2 bases at J, leaving 11 bases unmatched. The CDR3 DNA is TGTGCCAGCAGCTTACCATCCGGGACTAGCGGGGGGGCCTCAAACACCGGGGAGCTGTTTTTT. Amino acid sequence: CASSLPSGTSGGASNTGELFF.

This clone was picked up one time. The chain has TRBV4-3 and TRBJ2-1, with a tentative D call TRBD2 (5 bases). Trimming removed 0 bases at V and 2 bases at J, with 8 bases between. CDR1 LGHNA and CDR2 YSLEER come from the germline V gene. CDR3 size: 15 residues. The CDR3, as DNA: TGCGCCAGCAGCCAAGAATCCGGGGCCTACAATGAGCAGTTCTTC. This translates into CASSQESGAYNEQFF.

The CDR3 region is CASSVSRGSTDTQYF. In DNA, the CDR3 is TGTGCCAGCAGTGTATCGCGGGGGAGCACAGATACGCAGTATTTT. This chain connects TRBV2 to TRBJ2-3; 7 bases line up with TRBD2. CDR3 length: 15 amino acids. The V gene end was trimmed by 4 bases and the J gene end by 0 bases; junction bases not matched to a gene: 4. Germline V CDR1 and CDR2: SNHLY, FYNNEI. The variable domain in full, completed from reference TRBV2 and TRBJ2-3, reads EPEVTQTPSHQVTQMGQEVILRCVPISNHLYFYWYRQILGQKVEFLVSFYNNEISEKSEIFDDQFSVERPDGSNFTLKIRSTKLEDSAMYFCASSVSRGSTDTQYFGPGTRLTVL.

The rearrangement joins TRBV2 to TRBJ2-1; the match to TRBD2 covers 13 bases. This CDR3 is 17 amino acids long. After removal of 7 bases from V and 2 bases from J, the junction contained 8 bases not matched to a gene. Germline V CDR1 and CDR2: SNHLY, FYNNEI. The CDR3 coding sequence is TGTGCCAGCACCGCGGGACTAGCGGGGACTACCTACAATGAGCAGTTCTTC. This sequence encodes CASTAGLAGTTYNEQFF.

This clone has only one observation. This chain uses TRBV14 with TRBJ2-5; D is perhaps TRBD2 (6 bases). V shed 4 bases and J shed 9 bases, with 18 bases lying between them. The CDR3 totals 14 residues. Germline V CDR1 and CDR2: SGHDN, FVKESK. The CDR3 bases are TGTGCCAGCAGCCCTGGGACTTTTGCTTACGCCCAGTACTTC. Its translation is CASSPGTFAYAQYF.

This clone was seen a single time. The chain couples TRBV7-2 to TRBJ1-2; TRBD1 matches 7 bases. The CDR3 covers 15 residues. CDR1 SGHTA and CDR2 FQGNSA come from the germline V gene. With V trimmed by 3 bases and J by 0 bases, 4 bases remained unmatched. The CDR3 DNA is TGTGCCAGCAGCTTTGGGACAGTTCCTAACTATGGCTACACCTTC. Protein sequence: CASSFGTVPNYGYTF.